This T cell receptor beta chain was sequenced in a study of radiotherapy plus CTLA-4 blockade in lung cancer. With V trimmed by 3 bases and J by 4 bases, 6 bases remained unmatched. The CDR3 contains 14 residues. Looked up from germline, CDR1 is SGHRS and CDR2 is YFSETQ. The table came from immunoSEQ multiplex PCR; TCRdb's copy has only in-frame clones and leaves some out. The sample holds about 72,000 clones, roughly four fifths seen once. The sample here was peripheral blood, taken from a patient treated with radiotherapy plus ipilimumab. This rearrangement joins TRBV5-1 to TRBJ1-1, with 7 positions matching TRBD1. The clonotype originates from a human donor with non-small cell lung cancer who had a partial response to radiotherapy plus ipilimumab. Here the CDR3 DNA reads TGCGCCAGCAGCTACCTAGGGGGCAGCACTGAAGCTTTCTTT. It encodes CASSYLGGSTEAFF.